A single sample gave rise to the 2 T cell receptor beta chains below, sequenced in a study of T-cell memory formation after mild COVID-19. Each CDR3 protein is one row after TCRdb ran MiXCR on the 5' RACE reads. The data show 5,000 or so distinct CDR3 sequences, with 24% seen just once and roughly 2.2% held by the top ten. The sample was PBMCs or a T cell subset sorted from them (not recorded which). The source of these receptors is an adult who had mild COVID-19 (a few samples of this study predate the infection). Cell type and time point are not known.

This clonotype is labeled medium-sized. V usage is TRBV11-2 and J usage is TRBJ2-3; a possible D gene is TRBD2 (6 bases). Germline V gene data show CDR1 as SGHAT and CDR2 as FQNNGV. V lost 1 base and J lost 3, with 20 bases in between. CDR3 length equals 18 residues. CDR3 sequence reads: CASSLVPHDWGRTDTQYF. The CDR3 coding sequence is TGTGCCAGCAGCTTAGTCCCCCACGACTGGGGGAGGACAGATACGCAGTATTTT.

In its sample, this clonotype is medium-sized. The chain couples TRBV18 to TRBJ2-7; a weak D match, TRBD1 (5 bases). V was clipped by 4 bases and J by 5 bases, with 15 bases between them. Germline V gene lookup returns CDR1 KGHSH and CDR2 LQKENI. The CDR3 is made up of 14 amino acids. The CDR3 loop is CASSQNPRVDEQYF. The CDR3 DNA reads TGTGCCAGCTCACAAAATCCCAGGGTGGACGAGCAGTACTTC.